Sequencing of this T cell receptor (beta chain) was carried out in a study of T cells after yellow fever vaccination. It was through 5'RACE template switching that TCR cDNA was made, with a universal primer site and UMIs added. TCRdb processed the 5' RACE reads anew with MiXCR; each CDR3 protein has one entry. The table lists 450,000 to 600,000 distinct CDR3 sequences, roughly 14% of them singletons. Findings and caveats of the study: Clonotypes found in both CD4 and CD8 compartments made up a small share.

Many counts were recorded for this clonotype. The antigen is unknown. The ends were cut back, 2 bases at V and 2 bases at J, with 10 bases in the middle. The germline gives CDR1 SGHDT, CDR2 YYEEEE. The CDR3 length is 14 residues. Here the sequenced sample was PBMCs, taken on the day of the yellow fever booster vaccination. This receptor was taken from a man aged 30 to 39 who received the YFV17D yellow fever vaccine. The chain employs TRBV5-6 and TRBJ2-5; D may be TRBD1 (5 bases). CDR3 nucleotides: TGTGCCAGCAGCTTCCTAACAGGACAAGAGACCCAGTACTTC. This gives the protein CASSFLTGQETQYF.